The next 11 T cell receptor beta chains were all read from a single sample in a study of shared T cell receptors in the human thymus. The table came from immunoSEQ multiplex PCR; TCRdb's copy has only in-frame clones and leaves some out. The sample includes approximately 760,000 clones, approximately 85% of them seen just once. The sample was also reused in another study, on human thymus T cells.

Sequencing input: thymocytes. All receptors derive from a girl under two years old with a congenital heart defect.

This rearrangement joins TRBV29-1 to TRBJ2-5, with 8 bases lining up with TRBD1. The CDR3 sequence is 13 residues long. Per the germline V gene, CDR1 is SQVTM and CDR2 is ANQGSEA. Trimming took 3 bases from V and 4 from J; bases not matched to a gene: 4. The CDR3: CSVDRGLGETQYF. For the CDR3, the DNA is TGCAGCGTTGACAGGGGGCTGGGAGAGACCCAGTACTTC.

V gene TRBV7-2 combines with J gene TRBJ2-1, with TRBD2 identical over 10 bases. This CDR3 contains 16 residues. J gave up 3 bases and V 2 bases, and 4 bases lay outside the gene matches. CDR1 SGHTA and CDR2 FQGNSA come from the germline V gene. The CDR3 nucleotides are TGTGCCAGCAGCTTAATAGAGCGGGGGGGCTACAATGAGCAGTTCTTC. Protein product: CASSLIERGGYNEQFF. The full variable domain, rest sourced from reference TRBV7-2 and TRBJ2-1, is GAGVSQSPSNKVTEKGKDVELRCDPISGHTALYWYRQSLGQGLEFLIYFQGNSAPDKSGLPSDRFSAERTGGSVSTLTIQRTQQEDSAVYLCASSLIERGGYNEQFFGPGTRLTVL.

Written as DNA, the CDR3 is TGTGCCAGCAGCCGGCCCTACAGGGAAGAGGGTCTGTACAATGAGCAGTTCTTC. Its protein product is CASSRPYREEGLYNEQFF. The V gene is TRBV7-9, the J gene TRBJ2-1; the D gene is possibly TRBD1 (6 bases). The CDR3 has 18 amino acids. CDR1 and CDR2 from the germline V gene are SEHNR and FQNEAQ (reference sequence). V was shortened by 5 bases and J by 4 bases, with 24 bases between the two germline ends.

The chain combines TRBV10-2 with TRBJ1-1, with a weak D call TRBD1 (5 bases). The CDR3 contains 11 residues. Trimming shortened V by 8 bases and J by 7 bases, and 11 bases separated the two germline ends. Germline V gene data show CDR1 as WSHSY and CDR2 as SAAADI. This chain's CDR3 is CASRWGSEAFF. CDR3 sequence (DNA): TGCGCCAGCCGATGGGGCAGTGAAGCTTTCTTT.

This clone was recorded a few times. This chain connects TRBV5-8 to TRBJ2-1, with D hard to call. The germline V and J ends were trimmed by 1 base and 9 bases, with 23 bases remaining between them. In germline, CDR1 is SGHTS, CDR2 YDEGEE. This CDR3 region has 17 residues. The CDR3: CASSLLSSEIPFGEQFF. CDR3 in DNA: TGTGCCAGCAGCTTGTTGTCCTCCGAAATCCCTTTCGGTGAGCAGTTCTTC.

V usage is TRBV7-6 and J usage is TRBJ1-2; 7 bases are a match to TRBD1. CDR3 length: 14 amino acids. Losses at the gene ends were 3 bases for V and 8 bases for J; bases not matched to a gene: 9. The germline CDR1 and CDR2 sequences are SGHVS and FNYEAQ. DNA of the CDR3: TGTGCCAGCAGCTTGGGTGACAGGGTAGGAGGCTACACCTTC. It encodes CASSLGDRVGGYTF.

This chain uses TRBV18 with TRBJ2-7; 8 bases map to TRBD1. CDR3 length: 16 amino acids. J lost 0 bases, V lost 3 bases, and 7 bases had no gene match. Germline V lookup: CDR1 KGHSH, CDR2 LQKENI. The DNA for the CDR3 is TGTGCCAGCTCACCGCCTGGGACAGGCTTCTCCTACGAGCAGTACTTC. It is translated as CASSPPGTGFSYEQYF.

This chain connects TRBV2 to TRBJ1-2; no clear D gene. Per germline, CDR1 SNHLY and CDR2 FYNNEI. The CDR3 is 14 residues long. The V end lost 8 bases, the J end lost 2 bases, and 15 bases lay between the germline ends. For the CDR3, the DNA is TGTGCCAGCGTTCACGCTAACGAGAACTATGGCTACACCTTC. It is translated as CASVHANENYGYTF.

The J gene is TRBJ2-1, the V gene TRBV2; 10 bases are a match to TRBD2. There are 15 residues in the CDR3. CDR1 is SNHLY and CDR2 is FYNNEI in the germline V gene. Trimming at V came to 1 base and at J to 9 bases, leaving 6 bases not matched to a gene. CDR3 in amino acids: CASSEGGLAGAEQFF. The CDR3 DNA reads as TGTGCCAGCAGTGAAGGCGGGCTAGCGGGGGCTGAGCAGTTCTTC.

The chain is built from TRBV18 and TRBJ1-2, with 9 bases aligning to TRBD1. The trim removed 6 bases at V and 6 bases at J, leaving 2 bases unmatched. The CDR3 totals 12 residues. The V gene's germline CDR1 is KGHSH and CDR2 LQKENI. DNA of the CDR3: TGTGCCAGCTCCCGACAGGGGGATGGCTACACCTTC. Translating it yields CASSRQGDGYTF.

The genes are TRBV19 and TRBJ1-2; no firm D call. The CDR3 sequence is 13 residues long. V lost 3 bases to trimming and J lost 3 bases, with 8 bases between them. Germline lookup yields CDR1 LNHDA and CDR2 SQIVND (reference sequence). CDR3 amino acids: CASSIGGHYGYTF. CDR3 in DNA: TGTGCCAGTAGTATTGGAGGGCACTATGGCTACACCTTC.